This TCR beta chain is drawn from a study of blood T cell repertoires in COVID-19. Whole-study context: Researchers got acute and convalescent COVID-19 samples from the United States, Italy and Spain. T cells, B-cell-depleted T cells, or PBMCs supplied cDNA or gDNA.

The germline V gene encodes CDR1 MNHEY and CDR2 SMNVEV (reference sequence). V was clipped by 6 bases and J by 14 bases, with 2 bases between them. This CDR3 is built from 8 residues. In the source study's methods: Using reference gene primer amplification, nucleated cell counts were estimated. Here immunoSEQ multiplex PCR was the method, and the copy in TCRdb shows in-frame clones only, minus some. The DNA gave D and trimming, while V, J and clone size come from that table. The sample contains about 67,000 clones, roughly nine tenths of which appear only once. The sequenced sample was peripheral blood. The TCR comes from a man in his fifties or sixties with active COVID-19. V is TRBV27 and J is TRBJ1-6; no firm D call. CDR3 amino acids: CASSSLHF. The CDR3 nucleotides read TGTGCCAGCAGCTCCCTCCACTTT.